What follows describes a single T cell receptor (beta chain). Its antigen has not been determined. It has no much larger one-base neighbor in the sample; base qualities were not kept. This sample was included in a study of blood T cell repertoires in COVID-19 (dated by TCRdb to the early 2020s). With regard to the full study: Collaborator samples came from the United States, Italy and Spain and covered acute and convalescent phases of COVID-19. A freely available public database, intended as a resource for researchers studying the immune response to SARS-CoV-2, is where the repertoires were released. The sample metadata nearly always contained a de-identified subject ID, COVID-19 status, age in years and sex. The samples were drawn from the first 160 participants of the ongoing ImmuneRACE study and from over a thousand subjects provided by 6 global collaborators. The prospective study material was composed of cDNA or gDNA derived from T cells, B-cell-depleted T cells, or PBMCs. Where HLA class I and class II types were available, the types were taken from metadata supplied by the sample provider, not from assay-based typing. Deeply sampled blood TCRbeta repertoires from subjects exposed to, actively infected with, or recovered from COVID-19 were included in the dataset.

Cut back by 4 bases and 5 bases, the V and J ends lie 11 bases apart. According to the germline V gene, CDR1 reads SQVTM and CDR2 reads ANQGSEA. There are 13 amino acids in the CDR3, from cysteine to phenylalanine inclusive. The kept DNA is CDR3 alone, 39 bases in frame from the first base. The paper's findings and limits, for the study overall: Clinical and demographic metadata were provided uncurated, with the amount varying by source and participant.

The immunoSEQ Assay, a bias-controlled multiplex PCR, was used to amplify TCRbeta CDR3 regions from genomic DNA. The authors' analysis ran thus. The number of nucleated cells in each sample was estimated by amplification of reference gene primers within the assay. To quantify the absolute abundance of each unique TCRbeta CDR3 rearrangement, sequence reads were collapsed and filtered. For each sample, productive Simpson clonality was calculated as the square root of Simpson's diversity index over productive rearrangements. TCRdb provides this immuneACCESS table in a form limited to in-frame rearrangements. Some clones are lacking; in checked studies, under half of them reflect an unresolved V gene, and why the rest are absent is not known. V and J calls and clone size are as listed in that table; D and trimming were resolved from the DNA. The sample table shows fewer than 80,000 clones, and around 90% are seen once. Approximately 0.93% of the sample rests with the top ten.

The collaborating institutions used their own protocols to collect whole blood in K2EDTA tubes. For TCRbeta analysis, collaborator samples were shipped as frozen whole blood, as isolated PBMCs, or as DNA extracted from either sample type. This chain joins TRBV29-1 to TRBJ1-4, with the D gene not confidently named. The sample was peripheral blood. The source of this sequence is a man aged 65-85 years with acute or convalescent COVID-19. The DNA sequence is TGCAGCGTTGCCCACACTACCAATGAAAAACTGTTTTTT. Translated, it reads CSVAHTTNEKLFF.